This T cell receptor beta chain was profiled in a study of blood T cell repertoires in COVID-19. On the study more broadly: Sources were T cells, B-cell-depleted T cells, or PBMCs; the material itself was cDNA or gDNA.

As originally analysed: Reference gene primer amplification in the assay estimated nucleated cell counts. This table comes from immunoSEQ multiplex PCR, and its TCRdb copy is limited to in-frame clones, with some not included. D and trimming were read from the DNA, whereas the V and J calls and clone size are those reported in that table. The sample includes around 100,000 clones, roughly 84% of them seen just once. V lost 7 bases, J lost 5 bases, and 7 bases stayed unmatched. Germline values: CDR1 SGDLS, CDR2 YYNGEE. This CDR3 has 13 residues. The receptor was derived from a human donor in a cohort sampled during active or convalescent COVID-19. The chain couples TRBV9 to TRBJ1-2; 8 bases map to TRBD1. The material sequenced was peripheral blood. Here the CDR3 reads CASSQGAPYGYTF. As DNA, the CDR3 is TGTGCCAGCTCCCAGGGGGCTCCATATGGCTACACCTTC.